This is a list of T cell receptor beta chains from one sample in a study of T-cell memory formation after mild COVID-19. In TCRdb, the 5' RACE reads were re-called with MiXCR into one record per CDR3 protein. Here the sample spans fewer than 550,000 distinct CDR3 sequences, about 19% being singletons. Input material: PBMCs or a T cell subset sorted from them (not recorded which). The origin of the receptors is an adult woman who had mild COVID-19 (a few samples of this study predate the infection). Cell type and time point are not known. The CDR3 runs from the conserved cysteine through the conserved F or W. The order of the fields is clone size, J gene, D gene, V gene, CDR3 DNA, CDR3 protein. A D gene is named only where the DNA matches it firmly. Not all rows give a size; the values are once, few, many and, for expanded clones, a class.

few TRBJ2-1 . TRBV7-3 TGTGCCAGCAGCTCCCTTGGGCCGGATGAGCAGTTCTTC CASSSLGPDEQFF
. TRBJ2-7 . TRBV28 TGTGCCAGCAGTCCTTGGCAGGGCACCTCCTACGAGCAGTACTTC CASSPWQGTSYEQYF
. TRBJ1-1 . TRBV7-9 TGTGCCAGCAGCTTCCGGGACAAAGTGAACACTGAAGCTTTCTTT CASSFRDKVNTEAFF
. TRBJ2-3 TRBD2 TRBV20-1 TGCAGTGCTTACGGACTAGTAAGAGATACGCAGTATTTT CSAYGLVRDTQYF
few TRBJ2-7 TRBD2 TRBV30 TGTGCCTGGAACCTAGGCGGGAGAACCTACGAGCAGTACTTC CAWNLGGRTYEQYF
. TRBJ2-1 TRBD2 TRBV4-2 TGTGCCAGCAGCCAAGAGGGGGGGAGGGCTTATAATGAGCAGTTCTTC CASSQEGGRAYNEQFF
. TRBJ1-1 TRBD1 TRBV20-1 TGCAGTGCTCCCAGGGGGCAGAACACTGAAGCTTTCTTT CSAPRGQNTEAFF
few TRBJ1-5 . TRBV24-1 TGTGCCACCAGTGATCCTGGCACAGGGCCCCAGCATTTT CATSDPGTGPQHF
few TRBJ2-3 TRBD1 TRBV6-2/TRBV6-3 TGTGCCAGCATAGGGGGCGTCCTGCGAGGGACAGATACGCAGTATTTT CASIGGVLRGTDTQYF
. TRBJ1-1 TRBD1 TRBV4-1 TGCGCCAGCAGCCCGGGACAGGGGGCTGGGGCTTTCTTT CASSPGQGAGAFF
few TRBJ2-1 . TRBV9 TGTGCCAGCACCCACGCTTCGGCCCACAATGAGCAGTTCTTC CASTHASAHNEQFF